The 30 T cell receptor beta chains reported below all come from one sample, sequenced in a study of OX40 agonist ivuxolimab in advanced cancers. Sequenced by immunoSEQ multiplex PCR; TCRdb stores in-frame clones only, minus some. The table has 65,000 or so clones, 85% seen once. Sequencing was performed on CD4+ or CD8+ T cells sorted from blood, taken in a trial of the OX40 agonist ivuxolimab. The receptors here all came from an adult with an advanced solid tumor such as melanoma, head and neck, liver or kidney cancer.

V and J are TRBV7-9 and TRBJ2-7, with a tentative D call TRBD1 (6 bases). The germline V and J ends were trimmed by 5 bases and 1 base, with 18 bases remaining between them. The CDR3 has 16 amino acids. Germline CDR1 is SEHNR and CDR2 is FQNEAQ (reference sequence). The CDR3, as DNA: TGTGCCAGCAGCGGACAAACCGGGACAAGGTCCTACGAGCAGTACTTC. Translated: CASSGQTGTRSYEQYF.

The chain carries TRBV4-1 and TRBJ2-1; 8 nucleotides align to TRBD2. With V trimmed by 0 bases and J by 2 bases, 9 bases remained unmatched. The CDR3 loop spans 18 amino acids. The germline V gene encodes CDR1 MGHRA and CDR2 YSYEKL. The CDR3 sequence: CASSQEEGRTSPYNEQFF. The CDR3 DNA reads TGCGCCAGCAGCCAAGAGGAGGGAAGGACTAGCCCCTACAATGAGCAGTTCTTC.

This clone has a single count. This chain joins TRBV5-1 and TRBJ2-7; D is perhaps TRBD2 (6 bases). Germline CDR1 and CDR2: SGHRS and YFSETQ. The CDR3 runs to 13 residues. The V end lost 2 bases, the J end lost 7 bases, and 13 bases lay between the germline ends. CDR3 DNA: TGCGCCAGCAGCTTCCTAGCCGGGGGAGAGCAGTACTTC. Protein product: CASSFLAGGEQYF.

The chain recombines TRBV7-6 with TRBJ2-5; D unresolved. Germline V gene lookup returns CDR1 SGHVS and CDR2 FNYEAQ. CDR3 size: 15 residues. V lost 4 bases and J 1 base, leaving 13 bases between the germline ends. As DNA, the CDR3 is TGTGCCAGCAGCTCTATCGCTGGGCTCCAAGAGACCCAGTACTTC. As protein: CASSSIAGLQETQYF.

The CDR3 DNA reads TGTGCCAGCAGTTTGAGGGTAGACACCGGGGAGCTGTTTTTT. Translation: CASSLRVDTGELFF. The chain has TRBV27 and TRBJ2-2; possible D gene TRBD2, 5 bases. Germline V gives CDR1 MNHEY, CDR2 SMNVEV (reference sequence). V was trimmed by 3 bases and J by 3 bases, leaving 8 bases between them. This CDR3 is 14 amino acids long.

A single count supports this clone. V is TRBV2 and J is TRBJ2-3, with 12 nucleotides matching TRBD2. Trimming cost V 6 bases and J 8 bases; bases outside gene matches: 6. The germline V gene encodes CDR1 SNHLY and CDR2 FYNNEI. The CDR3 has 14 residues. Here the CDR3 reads CASRPTSGGVTQYF. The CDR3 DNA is TGTGCCAGCAGGCCGACTAGCGGGGGAGTTACGCAGTATTTT.

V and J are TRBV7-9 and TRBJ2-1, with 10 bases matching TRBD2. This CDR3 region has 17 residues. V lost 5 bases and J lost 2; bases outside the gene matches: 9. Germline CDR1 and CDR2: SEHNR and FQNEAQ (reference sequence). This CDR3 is CASSPRTSGPPYNEQFF. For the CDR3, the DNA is TGTGCCAGCAGCCCTCGGACTAGCGGACCTCCCTACAATGAGCAGTTCTTC.

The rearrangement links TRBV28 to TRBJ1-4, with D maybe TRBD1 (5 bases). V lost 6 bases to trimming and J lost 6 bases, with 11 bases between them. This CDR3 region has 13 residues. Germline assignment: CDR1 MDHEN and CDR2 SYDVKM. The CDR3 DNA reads TGTGCCAGCAGGGGGACGCCGGATGAAAAACTGTTTTTT. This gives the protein CASRGTPDEKLFF.

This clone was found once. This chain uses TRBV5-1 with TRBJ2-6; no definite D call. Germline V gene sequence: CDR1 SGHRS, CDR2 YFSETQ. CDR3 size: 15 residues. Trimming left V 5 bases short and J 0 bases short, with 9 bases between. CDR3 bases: TGCGCCAGCAGACCGACCTTCTCTGGGGCCAACGTCCTGACTTTC. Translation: CASRPTFSGANVLTF.

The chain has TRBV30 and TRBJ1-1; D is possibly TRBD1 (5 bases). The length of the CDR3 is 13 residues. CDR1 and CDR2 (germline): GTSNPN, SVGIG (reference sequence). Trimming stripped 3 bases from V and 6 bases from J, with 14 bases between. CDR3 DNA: TGTGCCTGGAGAGGGCAGGGTTTCGCTGAAGCTTTCTTT. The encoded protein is CAWRGQGFAEAFF.

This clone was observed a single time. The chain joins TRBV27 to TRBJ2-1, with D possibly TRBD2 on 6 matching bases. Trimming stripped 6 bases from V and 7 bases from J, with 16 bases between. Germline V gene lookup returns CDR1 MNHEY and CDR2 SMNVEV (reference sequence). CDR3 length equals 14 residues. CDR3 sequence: CASSRSLARNEQFF. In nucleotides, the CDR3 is TGTGCCAGCAGCCGCTCCCTAGCGAGGAATGAGCAGTTCTTC.

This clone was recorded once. The chain's CDR3 is CASTLFRQGSNSPLHF. Written as DNA, the CDR3 is TGTGCCAGCACCCTTTTCCGGCAGGGGAGTAATTCACCCCTCCACTTT. The chain is built from TRBV7-8 and TRBJ1-6, with D possibly being TRBD1 (6 bases). CDR3 length: 16 amino acids. Trimming removed 7 bases from V and 6 bases from J, with 19 bases in between. Germline CDR1 reads SGHVS; CDR2 reads FQNEAQ. The full variable domain, with the rest looked up from reference TRBV7-8 and TRBJ1-6, is GAGVSQSPRYKVAKRGQDVALRCDPISGHVSLFWYQQALGQGPEFLTYFQNEAQLDKSGLPSDRFFAERPEGSVSTLKIQRTQQEDSAVYLCASTLFRQGSNSPLHFGNGTRLTVT.

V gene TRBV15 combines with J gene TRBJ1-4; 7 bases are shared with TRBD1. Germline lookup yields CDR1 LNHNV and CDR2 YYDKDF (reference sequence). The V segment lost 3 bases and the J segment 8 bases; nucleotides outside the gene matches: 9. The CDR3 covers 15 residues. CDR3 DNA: TGTGCCACCAGCAGGAACAGGGGATCGTACGAAAAACTGTTTTTT. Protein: CATSRNRGSYEKLFF.

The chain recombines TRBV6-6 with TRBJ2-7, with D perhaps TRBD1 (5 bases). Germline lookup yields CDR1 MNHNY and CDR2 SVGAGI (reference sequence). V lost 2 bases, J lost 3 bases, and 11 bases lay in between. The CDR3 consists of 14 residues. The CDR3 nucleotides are TGTGCCAGCAGTTACGGACATGCCAACTACGAGCAGTACTTC. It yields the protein CASSYGHANYEQYF.

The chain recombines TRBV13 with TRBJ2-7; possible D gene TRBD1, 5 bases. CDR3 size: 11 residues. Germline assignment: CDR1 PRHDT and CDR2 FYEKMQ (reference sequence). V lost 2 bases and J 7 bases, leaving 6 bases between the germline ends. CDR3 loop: CASSLQGEQYF. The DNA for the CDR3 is TGTGCCAGCAGCTTACAGGGAGAGCAGTACTTC.

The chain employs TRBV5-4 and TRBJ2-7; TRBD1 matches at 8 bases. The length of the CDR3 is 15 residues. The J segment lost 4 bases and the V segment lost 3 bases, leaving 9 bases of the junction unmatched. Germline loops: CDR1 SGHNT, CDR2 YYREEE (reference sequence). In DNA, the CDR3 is TGTGCCAGCAGCTCGGGACAGGTTGGAAGGTACGAGCAGTACTTC. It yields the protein CASSSGQVGRYEQYF. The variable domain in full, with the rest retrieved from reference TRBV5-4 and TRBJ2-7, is ETGVTQSPTHLIKTRGQQVTLRCSSQSGHNTVSWYQQALGQGPQFIFQYYREEENGRGNFPPRFSGLQFPNYSSELNVNALELDDSALYLCASSSGQVGRYEQYFGPGTRLTVT.

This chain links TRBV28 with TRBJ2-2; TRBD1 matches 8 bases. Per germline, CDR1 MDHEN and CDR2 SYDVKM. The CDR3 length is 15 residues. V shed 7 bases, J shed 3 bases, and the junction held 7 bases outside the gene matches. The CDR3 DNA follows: TGTGCCAGCACCTCCGGGACAGGACACACCGGGGAGCTGTTTTTT. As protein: CASTSGTGHTGELFF.

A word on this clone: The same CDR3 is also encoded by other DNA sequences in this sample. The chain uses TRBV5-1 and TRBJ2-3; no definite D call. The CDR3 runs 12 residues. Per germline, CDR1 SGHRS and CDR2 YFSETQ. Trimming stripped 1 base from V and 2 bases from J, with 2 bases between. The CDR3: CASSLTTDTQYF. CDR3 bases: TGCGCCAGCAGCTTGACCACAGATACGCAGTATTTT.

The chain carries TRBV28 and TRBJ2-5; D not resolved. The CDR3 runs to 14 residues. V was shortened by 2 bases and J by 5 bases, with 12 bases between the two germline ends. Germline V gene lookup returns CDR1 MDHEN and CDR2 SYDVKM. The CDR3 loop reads CASSLELSTETQYF. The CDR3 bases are TGTGCCAGCAGTTTAGAGCTCTCTACGGAGACCCAGTACTTC.

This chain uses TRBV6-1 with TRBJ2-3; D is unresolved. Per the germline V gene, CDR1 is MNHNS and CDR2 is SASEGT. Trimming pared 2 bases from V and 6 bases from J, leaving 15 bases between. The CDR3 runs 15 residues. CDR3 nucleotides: TGTGCCAGCAGTGAATCAATCGGGTTCGCGGATACGCAGTATTTT. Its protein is CASSESIGFADTQYF.

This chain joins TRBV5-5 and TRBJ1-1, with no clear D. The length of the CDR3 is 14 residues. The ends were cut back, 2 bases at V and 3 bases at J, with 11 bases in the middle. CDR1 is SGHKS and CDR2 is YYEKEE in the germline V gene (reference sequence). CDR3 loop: CASSFGRWDTEAFF. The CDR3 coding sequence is TGTGCCAGCAGCTTCGGACGATGGGACACTGAAGCTTTCTTT. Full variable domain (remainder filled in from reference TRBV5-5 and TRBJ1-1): DAGVTQSPTHLIKTRGQQVTLRCSPISGHKSVSWYQQVLGQGPQFIFQYYEKEERGRGNFPDRFSARQFPNYSSELNVNALLLGDSALYLCASSFGRWDTEAFFGQGTRLTVV.

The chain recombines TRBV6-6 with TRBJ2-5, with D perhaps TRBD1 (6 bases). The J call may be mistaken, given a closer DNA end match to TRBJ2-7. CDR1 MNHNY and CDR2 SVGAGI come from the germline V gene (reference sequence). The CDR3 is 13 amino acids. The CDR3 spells CASSYRTAYEQYF. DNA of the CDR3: TGTGCCAGCAGTTATCGGACAGCCTACGAGCAGTACTTC.

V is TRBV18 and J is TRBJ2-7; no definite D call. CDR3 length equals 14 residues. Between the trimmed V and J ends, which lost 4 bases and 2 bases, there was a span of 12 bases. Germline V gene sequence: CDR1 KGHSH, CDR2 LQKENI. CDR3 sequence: CASSRSDFTYEQYF. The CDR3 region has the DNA TGTGCCAGCTCACGATCTGACTTTACCTACGAGCAGTACTTC.

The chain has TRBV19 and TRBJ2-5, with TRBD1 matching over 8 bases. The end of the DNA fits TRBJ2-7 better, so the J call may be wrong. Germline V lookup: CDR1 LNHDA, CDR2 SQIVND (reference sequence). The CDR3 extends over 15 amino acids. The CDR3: CASSIEGQELYEQYF. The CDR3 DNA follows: TGTGCCAGTAGTATAGAGGGACAGGAGCTTTACGAGCAGTACTTC.

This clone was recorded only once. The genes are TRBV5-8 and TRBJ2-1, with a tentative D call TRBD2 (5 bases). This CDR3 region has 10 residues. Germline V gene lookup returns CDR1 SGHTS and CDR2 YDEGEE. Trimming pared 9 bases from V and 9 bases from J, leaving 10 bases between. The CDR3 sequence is CATWTVEQFF. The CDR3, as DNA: TGTGCCACCTGGACTGTTGAGCAGTTCTTC.

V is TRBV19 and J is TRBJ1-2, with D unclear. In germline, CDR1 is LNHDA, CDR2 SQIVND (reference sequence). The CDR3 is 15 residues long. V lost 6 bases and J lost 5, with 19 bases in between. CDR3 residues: CASSLPGQVRYGYTF. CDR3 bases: TGTGCCAGTAGCCTCCCGGGTCAGGTCCGGTATGGCTACACCTTC.

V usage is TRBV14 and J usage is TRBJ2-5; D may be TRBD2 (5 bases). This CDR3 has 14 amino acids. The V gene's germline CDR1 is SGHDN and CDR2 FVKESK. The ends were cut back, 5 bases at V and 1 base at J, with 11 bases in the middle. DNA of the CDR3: TGTGCCAGCAGCTCACTCGGGATCCAAGAGACCCAGTACTTC. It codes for CASSSLGIQETQYF.

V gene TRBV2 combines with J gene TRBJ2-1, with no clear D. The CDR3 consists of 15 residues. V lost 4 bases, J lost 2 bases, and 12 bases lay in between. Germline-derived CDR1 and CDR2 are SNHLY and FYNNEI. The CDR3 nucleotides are TGTGCCAGCAGTGTGGGGATATCACCCTACAATGAGCAGTTCTTC. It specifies CASSVGISPYNEQFF.

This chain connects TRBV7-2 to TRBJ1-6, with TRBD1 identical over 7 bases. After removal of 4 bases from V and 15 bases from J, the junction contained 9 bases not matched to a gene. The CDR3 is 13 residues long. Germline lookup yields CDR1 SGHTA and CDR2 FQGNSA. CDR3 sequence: CASSSGDSLFLHF. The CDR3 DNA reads TGTGCCAGCAGCTCCGGGGACAGCCTTTTCCTCCACTTT.

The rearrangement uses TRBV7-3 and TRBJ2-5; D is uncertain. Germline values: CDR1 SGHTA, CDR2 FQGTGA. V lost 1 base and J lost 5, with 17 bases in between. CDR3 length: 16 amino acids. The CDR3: CASSLKGPSVPETQYF. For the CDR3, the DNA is TGTGCCAGCAGCTTAAAAGGGCCTTCAGTCCCGGAGACCCAGTACTTC.